A single sample is the source of the 10 T cell receptor beta chains below, sequenced in a study of cytomegalovirus exposure and HLA in healthy donors. This PCR relied on a set of 60 Vbeta primers and 13 Jbeta primers. Data came from immunoSEQ multiplex PCR; TCRdb stores just in-frame clones and leaves some out. The sample holds under 120,000 clones, around two thirds seen once. The sequenced material came from PBMCs. The receptors stem from a man aged 25-45 years in good health and CMV-seropositive.

The chain links TRBV7-9 to TRBJ2-5; TRBD1 is a possible D gene (6 bases). The CDR3 runs 14 residues. The V and J ends lost 5 bases and 7 bases respectively, with 17 bases between them. CDR1 and CDR2 (germline): SEHNR, FQNEAQ (reference sequence). This CDR3 reads CASSPEAGAGTQYF. In DNA, the CDR3 is TGTGCCAGCAGCCCGGAGGCAGGGGCAGGGACCCAGTACTTC.

The rearrangement joins TRBV5-5 to TRBJ1-1, with TRBD1 identical over 9 bases. The CDR3 has 16 amino acids. V shed 1 base, J shed 5 bases, and the junction held 9 bases outside the gene matches. Germline V gene data show CDR1 as SGHKS and CDR2 as YYEKEE (reference sequence). Written as DNA, the CDR3 is TGTGCCAGCAGCTTGCCCCCGGGACAGGGTTATACTGAAGCTTTCTTT. Its translation: CASSLPPGQGYTEAFF.

The rearrangement joins TRBV5-1 to TRBJ2-5; D is possibly TRBD1 (6 bases). The V end lost 3 bases, the J end lost 4 bases, and 13 bases lay between the germline ends. CDR1 is SGHRS, CDR2 YFSETQ, per germline. The CDR3 runs to 14 residues. CDR3: CASSSRGGGETQYF. In nucleotides, the CDR3 is TGCGCCAGCAGCTCCAGGGGTGGGGGAGAGACCCAGTACTTC.

This clone was detected only a few times. The chain carries TRBV7-9 and TRBJ2-7, with 7 bases that match TRBD1. Trimming at V came to 1 base and at J to 7 bases, leaving 10 bases not matched to a gene. Germline V gene data show CDR1 as SEHNR and CDR2 as FQNEAQ (reference sequence). The CDR3 loop spans 15 amino acids. The CDR3 DNA reads as TGTGCCAGCAGCTTAGGGGACAGCCTCGCCCAAGAGCAGTACTTC. Its translation: CASSLGDSLAQEQYF.

This clone was seen a single time. The rearrangement uses TRBV20-1 and TRBJ1-2; TRBD1 matches 9 bases. Germline lookup yields CDR1 DFQATT and CDR2 SNEGSKA (reference sequence). The CDR3 sequence is 11 residues long. CDR3 amino acids: CILTGGYGYTF. The DNA for the CDR3 is TGCATCCTGACAGGGGGCTATGGCTACACCTTC.

In DNA form, the CDR3 reads TGCGCCAGCAGCATAGATATGAACACTGAAGCTTTCTTT. Encoded protein: CASSIDMNTEAFF. This chain connects TRBV5-1 to TRBJ1-1, with no clear D. Trimming left V 4 bases short and J 0 bases short, with 7 bases between. The germline CDR1 and CDR2 sequences are SGHRS and YFSETQ. The CDR3 sequence is 13 residues long.

This chain joins TRBV7-8 and TRBJ1-1; 9 nucleotides line up with TRBD1. The CDR3 has 15 residues. The ends lost 0 bases at V and 10 bases at J; junction bases unmatched: 9. The germline V gene encodes CDR1 SGHVS and CDR2 FQNEAQ. CDR3 nucleotides: TGTGCCAGCAGCTTAGCGAGGGGGGACAGGGTGGTAGCTTTCTTT. It specifies CASSLARGDRVVAFF.

This clone came up once. The chain uses TRBV15 and TRBJ1-2; D is unresolved. With 5 bases removed from V and 5 bases from J, the gap between germline ends came to 12 bases. The CDR3 contains 13 residues. Germline V CDR1 and CDR2: LNHNV, YYDKDF (reference sequence). The CDR3 loop reads CATSAGPDYGYTF. The CDR3 bases are TGTGCCACCAGCGCAGGTCCAGATTATGGCTACACCTTC.

CDR3 in amino acids: CASSLVRGSSPLHF. CDR3 DNA sequence: TGTGCCAGCAGTTTGGTCAGGGGAAGTTCACCCCTCCACTTT. The chain is built from TRBV27 and TRBJ1-6, with D perhaps matching TRBD1 (6 bases). The CDR3 is 14 amino acids. Germline V gene lookup returns CDR1 MNHEY and CDR2 SMNVEV (reference sequence). The V end lost 3 bases, the J end lost 9 bases, and 12 bases lay between the germline ends.

The chain is built from TRBV10-2 and TRBJ1-2; TRBD1 aligns across 8 bases. Germline V gene sequence: CDR1 WSHSY, CDR2 SAAADI. The CDR3 extends over 13 amino acids. The V and J ends lost 5 bases and 4 bases, in that order; junction bases with no gene match: 3. CDR3 region: CASSLDRVYGYTF. CDR3 nucleotide sequence: TGCGCCAGCAGTTTGGACAGGGTCTATGGCTACACCTTC.